This T cell receptor beta chain appears in the sequencing data of a study of T cells after posttransplantation cyclophosphamide. Sequencing used immunoSEQ multiplex PCR; TCRdb keeps in-frame clones, though not all of them. This set yields 30,000 to 35,000 clones and no singletons; the top ten hold about 4.5%. V gave up 1 base and J gave up 7 bases, with 13 bases separating them. This CDR3 has 14 residues. The V gene's germline CDR1 is MNHNS and CDR2 SASEGT. This clone was counted many times. Antigen unknown. The study's findings and limits: Donor CD8+ memory clones often dominated recipient blood repertoires at later times. TRB clonality was highly associated with recipient CMV seropositivity and reactivation. TRB overlap between skin or GI tissue T cells and blood was limited.

Peripheral blood was collected from the related graft donor on the marrow donation day. The sequence was collected from a woman younger than 45 in good health and a related stem cell transplant donor. The sample was PBMCs. The chain combines TRBV6-1 with TRBJ1-2; TRBD1 might be the D (5 bases). In DNA form, the CDR3 reads TGTGCCAGCAGTGAAGGGTCCAGGGTAGGTGGCTACACCTTC. It codes for CASSEGSRVGGYTF.